This TCR beta chain originates from a study of blood T cell repertoires in COVID-19. About the research overall: Samples of COVID-19 (acute and convalescent) were obtained from the United States, Italy and Spain. T cells, B-cell-depleted T cells, or PBMCs provided the cDNA or gDNA that served as material.

As processed by the authors: By means of reference gene primer amplification, nucleated cell counts were estimated. The method was immunoSEQ multiplex PCR; TCRdb's version includes in-frame clones alone and lacks a portion of them. V and J calls and clone size are as listed in that table; D and trimming were resolved from the DNA. The data show approximately 250,000 clones, approximately 86% seen once. Germline V lookup: CDR1 SEHNR, CDR2 FQNEAQ (reference sequence). V shed 2 bases and J shed 1 base, with 8 bases lying between them. The CDR3 loop spans 14 amino acids. Enrolled during active infection, Seattle patients were then followed longitudinally.

The clonotype was recovered from a woman aged 55-70 years with COVID-19, enrolled during active disease. Sequencing was carried out using peripheral blood. The chain couples TRBV7-9 to TRBJ1-1, with TRBD1 as a possible D gene (5 bases). In DNA, the CDR3 is TGTGCCAGCAGCTTACAGGGAACGAACACTGAAGCTTTCTTT. As protein: CASSLQGTNTEAFF.